A selection of T cell receptor beta chains follows, all from one sample in a study of a mutant IDH1 vaccine in newly diagnosed glioma. Assay: immunoSEQ multiplex PCR; the TCRdb copy retains only in-frame clones and omits some. The sample shows under 65,000 clones, about four fifths of them seen only once. These receptors lack a known antigen. Sample: PBMCs, taken from a glioma patient whose treatment included an IDH1 peptide vaccine. The receptors shown here come from a man aged 50-60 years with glioma. Both conserved end residues are part of each CDR3. D genes are given only for firm matches. A clone size is listed for some rows: how often the clone was seen (once, few, many), or a class if it is expanded.

clone size	J gene	D gene	V gene	CDR3 DNA	CDR3 protein
NA	TRBJ1-5	TRBD1	TRBV7-8	TGTGCCAGCAGCCAAAGAACCGGGACAGGGAATCAGCCCCAGCATTTT	CASSQRTGTGNQPQHF
NA	TRBJ1-2	TRBD1	TRBV2	TGTGCCAGCAGCCAACAGGGGGCGCGTGGCTACACCTTC	CASSQQGARGYTF
NA	TRBJ2-7	NA	TRBV10-1	TGCGCCAGCAGTGGGATCGGAGGGAGGACTTCCTCCGAGCAGTACTTC	CASSGIGGRTSSEQYF
NA	TRBJ1-2	NA	TRBV19	TGTGCCAGTAGTATGAGCCAGGGCCACTATGGCTACACCTTC	CASSMSQGHYGYTF
few	TRBJ2-7	NA	TRBV5-6	TGTGCCAGCAGCATGATCACCGGGGACGAGCAGTACTTC	CASSMITGDEQYF
medium-sized	TRBJ1-1	NA	TRBV29-1	TGCAGCGTTGAAAGTGGTGGCTCCGGTGGTTTCTTT	CSVESGGSGGFF
NA	TRBJ1-1	TRBD1	TRBV25-1	TGTGCCAGCAAACAGGGGGCATCAACTTTCTTT	CASKQGASTFF
NA	TRBJ2-7	NA	TRBV11-2	TGTGCCAGCAGCGCGCCGCGGGGTCGGTACGAGCAGTACTTC	CASSAPRGRYEQYF
NA	TRBJ2-3	NA	TRBV19	TGTGCCAGTACCGCTAGGGGAGATACGCAGTATTTT	CASTARGDTQYF
NA	TRBJ2-7	NA	TRBV28	TGTGCCAGCATAGGGCGGGAAGAGCCCCGTCACGAGCAGTACTTC	CASIGREEPRHEQYF
NA	TRBJ2-1	NA	TRBV27	TGTGCCAGCAGTCCCCAGGGGCTCTTGGGCTCCTACAATGAGCAGTTCTTC	CASSPQGLLGSYNEQFF
NA	TRBJ1-5	NA	TRBV5-1	TGCGCCAGCAGCTTGGTTCCTGGGGGCAATCAGCCCCAGCATTTT	CASSLVPGGNQPQHF
NA	TRBJ2-2	NA	TRBV4-1	TGCGCCAGCAGCCAATCAGGGTTCACCGGGGAGCTGTTTTTT	CASSQSGFTGELFF
NA	TRBJ1-1	NA	TRBV11-2	TGTGCCAGCAGCTCCCTGGTTGACGGTCTTGAAGCTTTCTTT	CASSSLVDGLEAFF
NA	TRBJ1-3	TRBD1	TRBV5-1	TGCGCCAGCAGCTCTGGGACAGGGACTGGAAACACCATATATTTT	CASSSGTGTGNTIYF
once	TRBJ2-7	NA	TRBV5-6	TGTGCCAGCAGCTTGTACGGCAAGGAGTACTTC	CASSLYGKEYF
NA	TRBJ2-7	TRBD1	TRBV19	TGTGCCAGTAGTATGTGGGACAGCTCCTACGAGCAGTACTTC	CASSMWDSSYEQYF
NA	TRBJ1-1	NA	TRBV19	TGTGCCAGTAGTCTCAGGGCTGTGAACACTGAAGCTTTCTTT	CASSLRAVNTEAFF
few	TRBJ1-3	NA	TRBV30	TGTGCCTGGGCGTCGTACGGTGGAAACACCATATATTTT	CAWASYGGNTIYF
few	TRBJ1-2	TRBD1	TRBV2	TGTGCCAGCTGGGGACAGGAGAACTATGGCTACACCTTC	CASWGQENYGYTF
NA	TRBJ1-3	NA	TRBV7-2	TGTGCCAGCAGCTTGGGGAGTGGAAACACCATATATTTT	CASSLGSGNTIYF
NA	TRBJ2-7	NA	TRBV7-8	TGTGCCAGCAGCGCCGCTGGCCACTACGAGCAGTACTTC	CASSAAGHYEQYF